This TCR beta chain derives from a study of blood T cell repertoires in COVID-19 (dated by TCRdb to between 2020 and 2021). Concerning the study at large: Collaborator samples came from the United States, Italy and Spain and covered acute and convalescent phases of COVID-19. The material from the prospective study consisted of cDNA or gDNA derived from T cells, B-cell-depleted T cells, or PBMCs. Subjects who had been exposed to COVID-19, were actively infected with it, or had recovered from it provided the deeply sampled blood TCRbeta repertoires that made up the dataset. The repertoires were released in a freely available public database meant as a resource for research on the immune response to SARS-CoV-2. The samples were drawn from the first 160 participants of the ongoing ImmuneRACE study and from some 1,300 subjects provided by 6 global collaborators. Nearly every sample came with metadata listing a de-identified subject ID, COVID-19 status, age in years and sex. Where HLA class I and class II types were available, the types were taken from metadata supplied by the sample provider, not from assay-based typing.

Collaborating institutions collected whole blood in K2EDTA tubes following their own protocols. For TCRbeta analysis, collaborators shipped samples in one of three forms: frozen whole blood, isolated PBMCs, or DNA extracted from either of those sample types. Results and caveats for the whole study, not just this receptor: The amount of clinical and demographic metadata varied by source and participant and was provided uncurated.

TCRbeta CDR3 regions were amplified from genomic DNA by means of the immunoSEQ Assay, a bias-controlled multiplex PCR. Processing in the source paper ran as follows. Nucleated cell counts per sample were estimated from amplification of reference gene primers within the assay. To quantify the absolute abundance of each unique TCRbeta CDR3 rearrangement, sequence reads were collapsed and filtered. For each sample, productive Simpson clonality was calculated as the square root of Simpson's diversity index across productive rearrangements. TCRdb limited this immuneACCESS table to in-frame rearrangements with V and J called. A share of clones is missing; checked studies link under half to unresolved V genes, and the rest is unexplained. V and J calls and clone size are as listed in that table; D and trimming were resolved from the DNA. The sample table lists 89,000 or so clones, about 95% of them with a count of one. The top ten constitute more than 4% of the sample.

With respect to this clone: Its specific antigen is unknown. Qualities for individual bases were not recorded, and no much larger clone is one base off.

Sequences were obtained from peripheral blood. The receptor's source is a human donor with active COVID-19. The donor label of this sample is uncertain.

The CDR3 reads CASSSYLTGGNEQFF. DNA sequence: TGTGCCAGCAGTTCATATTTAACAGGGGGCAATGAGCAGTTCTTC. The rearrangement joined TRBV28 to TRBJ2-1; 8 of the junction bases match TRBD1. CDR3 length: 15 amino acids, cysteine to phenylalanine. Left in the record is the CDR3 DNA by itself, 45 bases read in frame from the first base. Sequences MDHEN (CDR1) and SYDVKM (CDR2) are obtained from the germline V gene. V lost 4 bases and J lost 6 bases, and the count of bases not matched to a germline gene is 8.